This is a list of T cell receptor beta chains from one sample in a study of blood T cell repertoires in COVID-19. Method: immunoSEQ multiplex PCR; TCRdb's copy keeps in-frame clones and lacks some. The sample yields about 24,000 clones, about 91% seen once. Input material: peripheral blood. These receptors were taken from a man in his sixties or seventies with active COVID-19. Each CDR3 is given with its conserved first and last residue. A D gene is named only where the DNA matches it firmly. Some rows have no size entry. The others give once, few or many, or a class for an expanded clone.

TRBV6-5	TRBD2	NA	TRBJ2-1	CASSRAGGTYNEQFF	TGTGCCAGCAGCCGAGCGGGGGGCACCTACAATGAGCAGTTCTTC
TRBV19	TRBD2	NA	TRBJ2-3	CASTPGPSGGASMDTQYF	TGTGCCAGTACCCCGGGGCCTAGCGGGGGGGCCTCGATGGATACGCAGTATTTT
TRBV7-2	NA	NA	TRBJ2-2	CASSPPPTGTGELFF	TGTGCCAGCAGCCCGCCTCCGACAGGCACCGGGGAGCTGTTTTTT
TRBV5-5	TRBD1	NA	TRBJ1-2	CASSGWTGGDYGYTF	TGTGCCAGCAGCGGGTGGACAGGGGGGGACTATGGCTACACCTTC
TRBV7-2	NA	NA	TRBJ2-1	CASSLDGGGRLNEQFF	TGTGCCAGCAGCTTAGACGGCGGGGGCCGCCTCAATGAGCAGTTCTTC
TRBV7-8	NA	NA	TRBJ2-7	CASSLVGGSSSHEQYF	TGTGCCAGCAGCTTAGTAGGCGGCAGCTCATCTCACGAGCAGTACTTC
TRBV7-2	NA	NA	TRBJ2-3	CASSFRANTDTQYF	TGTGCCAGCAGCTTCAGGGCCAACACAGATACGCAGTATTTT
TRBV6-6	TRBD2	NA	TRBJ2-3	CASTPAASGFPDTQYF	TGTGCCAGCACCCCCGCGGCTAGCGGGTTCCCAGATACGCAGTATTTT
TRBV18	TRBD1	NA	TRBJ1-1	CASSRGTGLGTEAFF	TGTGCCAGCTCACGGGGGACAGGGCTTGGCACTGAAGCTTTCTTT
TRBV3-1/TRBV3-2	NA	once	TRBJ1-6	CASSQFPGGSNSPLHF	TGTGCCAGCAGCCAATTCCCGGGGGGCAGTAATTCACCCCTCCACTTT
TRBV7-2	NA	NA	TRBJ1-3	CASSLASGRSFSGNTIYF	TGTGCCAGCAGCTTAGCGAGCGGCAGGTCCTTTTCTGGAAACACCATATATTTT
TRBV4-3	TRBD1	NA	TRBJ2-2	CASSQTGTANTGELFF	TGCGCCAGCAGCCAGACCGGGACAGCGAACACCGGGGAGCTGTTTTTT
TRBV9	TRBD2	NA	TRBJ2-5	CASSVGLAGGLWTQETQYF	TGTGCCAGCAGCGTAGGACTAGCGGGGGGGTTGTGGACACAAGAGACCCAGTACTTC
TRBV28	NA	once	TRBJ2-7	CASSLTGNSYEQYF	TGTGCCAGCAGTTTAACCGGGAACTCCTACGAGCAGTACTTC
TRBV2	NA	NA	TRBJ2-3	CASRSLADTQYF	TGTGCCAGCAGGTCCCTGGCCGATACGCAGTATTTT
TRBV6-5	TRBD1	once	TRBJ1-2	CASSYDRGNYGYTF	TGTGCCAGCAGTTACGACAGGGGTAACTATGGCTACACCTTC
TRBV4-1	NA	NA	TRBJ1-4	CASSQTGFNEKLFF	TGCGCCAGCAGCCAAACAGGGTTTAATGAAAAACTGTTTTTT
TRBV3-1/TRBV3-2	TRBD2	NA	TRBJ2-1	CASSQDHVSGGPTDEQFF	TGTGCCAGCAGCCAAGATCATGTTAGCGGGGGGCCCACCGATGAGCAGTTCTTC
TRBV5-1	NA	NA	TRBJ1-1	CASSLVGVENTEAFF	TGCGCCAGCAGCTTGGTCGGGGTCGAGAACACTGAAGCTTTCTTT
TRBV11-2	NA	NA	TRBJ2-3	CASSLRLARTDTQYF	TGTGCCAGCAGCTTAAGGCTAGCCCGCACAGATACGCAGTATTTT
TRBV28	TRBD1	once	TRBJ2-7	CASSPDRAAEQYF	TGTGCCAGCAGCCCCGACAGGGCGGCCGAGCAGTACTTC
TRBV6-4	TRBD2	NA	TRBJ2-1	CASSVPTRRGYNEQFF	TGTGCCAGCAGTGTCCCGACTCGGCGGGGGTACAATGAGCAGTTCTTC
TRBV9	NA	NA	TRBJ1-6	CASSETRASPLHF	TGTGCCAGCAGCGAAACCAGGGCTTCACCCCTCCACTTT
TRBV5-1	NA	NA	TRBJ1-1	CASSLEVGEISNEAFF	TGCGCCAGCAGCTTGGAAGTAGGGGAAATAAGCAATGAAGCTTTCTTT
TRBV7-2	NA	once	TRBJ2-5	CASSLAGGYQETQYF	TGTGCCAGCAGCTTAGCTGGGGGGTACCAAGAGACCCAGTACTTC
TRBV7-9	TRBD1	NA	TRBJ2-7	CASSPDRAYEQYF	TGTGCCAGCAGCCCGGACAGGGCCTACGAGCAGTACTTC
TRBV18	TRBD1	NA	TRBJ1-2	CASSPIQGSGYTF	TGTGCCAGCTCACCAATACAGGGGTCTGGCTACACCTTC
TRBV19	NA	NA	TRBJ2-7	CASSTGILSEQYF	TGTGCCAGTAGTACAGGGATTCTCTCCGAGCAGTACTTC
TRBV20-1	NA	NA	TRBJ2-5	CSASRGQETQYF	TGCAGTGCTAGTAGGGGTCAAGAGACCCAGTACTTC
TRBV4-1	NA	NA	TRBJ1-5	CASSQDRHGSNQPQHF	TGCGCCAGCAGCCAAGATCGGCACGGGAGCAATCAGCCCCAGCATTTT
TRBV6-5	TRBD1	NA	TRBJ1-5	CASSSGTGGSNQPQHF	TGTGCCAGCAGTTCCGGGACAGGGGGTAGCAATCAGCCCCAGCATTTT
TRBV10-2	NA	NA	TRBJ1-2	CASSSGGYGYTF	TGCGCCAGCAGTTCCGGGGGCTATGGCTACACCTTC
TRBV2	NA	NA	TRBJ1-1	CASSEALRVNTEAFF	TGTGCCAGCAGTGAAGCGCTTCGGGTGAACACTGAAGCTTTCTTT
TRBV9	NA	NA	TRBJ1-5	CASSVSPGQPQHF	TGTGCCAGCAGCGTAAGTCCGGGGCAGCCCCAGCATTTT
TRBV7-9	TRBD1	NA	TRBJ1-2	CASSQNRDRATF	TGTGCCAGCAGTCAAAACCGGGACAGGGCCACCTTC